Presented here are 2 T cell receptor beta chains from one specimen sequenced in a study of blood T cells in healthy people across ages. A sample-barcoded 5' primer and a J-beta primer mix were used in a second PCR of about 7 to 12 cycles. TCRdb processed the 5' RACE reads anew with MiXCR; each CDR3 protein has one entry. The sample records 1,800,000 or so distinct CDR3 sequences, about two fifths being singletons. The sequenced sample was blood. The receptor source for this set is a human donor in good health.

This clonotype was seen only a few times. The CDR3 loop reads CSVGPSRSYEQYF. Here the CDR3 DNA reads TGCAGCGTCGGTCCTTCTCGCTCCTACGAGCAGTACTTC. The J gene is TRBJ2-7, the V gene TRBV29-1; no definite D call. Trimming took off 6 bases at V and 0 bases at J, with 12 bases between the two ends. Germline V gives CDR1 SQVTM, CDR2 ANQGSEA. The CDR3 has 13 residues.

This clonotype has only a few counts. CDR3 loop: CATSRAQTQYF. CDR3 nucleotides: TGTGCCACCAGCAGAGCTCAGACCCAGTACTTC. This sequence joins TRBV15 and TRBJ2-5; unclear D gene. CDR1 and CDR2 from the germline V gene are LNHNV and YYDKDF (reference sequence). The CDR3 is 11 amino acids. V lost 1 base and J 6 bases, leaving 3 bases between the germline ends.